The present entry profiles one T cell receptor beta chain with its context. Its antigen target is currently unknown. No much larger clone is present one base from it, and per-base qualities are unavailable. The CDR3 regions of human TCRbeta chains were subjected to immunosequencing. The source study handled its data this way. Repertoire TCRs were checked for matches against a reference library of SARS-CoV-2-specific TCRs that had been generated using the MIRA antigen-specificity platform. Breadth meant the fraction of unique TCRs that were SARS-CoV-2-associated, whereas depth meant the fraction of total T cells that were SARS-CoV-2-associated. Each spike-specific TCR was assigned to its reactive spike region and to a CD4 or CD8 class using the MIRA data. Log10-transformed breadth and depth values were compared by one-way ANOVA with Sidak's multiple comparisons tests. Sourced from immuneACCESS, this table was stored by TCRdb with only in-frame sequences that have V and J called. A share of the clones is absent; for the studies checked, an unresolved V gene accounts for under half, and the remainder has no known explanation. V, J and clone size derive from that table, while D and trimming were established from the DNA sequence. This sample holds around 110,000 clones; roughly nine tenths were observed only once. Approximately 5.4% of the sample goes to the ten largest clones.

What the time point label conveys for this sample: baseline before first vaccination. Samples from vaccinated people were obtained from the UK trials COV001 and COV002, which included a single-blind randomized controlled phase 2/3 trial of AZD1222 (ChAdOx1 nCoV-19) in healthy adults. For TCRbeta chain sequencing, PBMC samples were collected from trial participants at day 0 and at day 28 after the second dose. The data were obtained in a study of T cell responses to AZD1222 COVID-19 vaccine (dated by TCRdb to the early 2020s). At the level of the whole study: AZD1222 recipients with second doses at about 4 weeks or about 12 weeks were pooled, because spike-specific TCR depth and breadth did not differ between schedules. A total of roughly 240 trial participants underwent TCR sequencing, of whom some 210 received two doses of AZD1222 and 26 received two doses of the MenACWY control vaccine. Trial participants were enrolled into age subgroups of 18-55, 56-69 and 70-plus years, which contained about 150, 27 and 61 TCR-sequenced participants, respectively.

What the study reported, not specific to this receptor: Most participants were white British and females outnumbered males, and the authors suggested that clonal diversity may have been underestimated. The 56-69-year group was small, and its depth increase did not reach significance, likely because of low power. Spike-specific TCR breadth and depth rose significantly after two AZD1222 doses compared with day 0 and with MenACWY recipients. Conclusions about previously exposed vaccinees are limited, since just five to seven AZD1222 recipients were seropositive for SARS-CoV-2 at baseline. Vaccine-associated CD4 TCRs spanned the whole spike protein, with dominant responses in regions 160-218 and 743-854. Because no samples from the day 14 peak response were available, repertoires could be characterized only after the peak T cell response. Epitopes outside the regions mutated in the B.1.351 and B.1.1.7 variants were reportedly recognized by nearly half of the unique spike-specific TCRs.

This clonotype originated in an adult in good health. The material sequenced was peripheral blood, taken on day 0 of AZD1222 vaccination.

The sequenced DNA is TGTGCCAGCAGCTCGGGACAGCGTGAAGCTTTCTTT. Its amino acids are CASSSGQREAFF. Recombination joined TRBV7-9 with TRBJ1-1; 7 of the junction bases match TRBD1. V is cut back by 4 bases and J by 7 bases, with 3 bases in the junction unmatched. CDR1 and CDR2, looked up from the germline V gene (reference sequence), are SEHNR and FQNEAQ. From cysteine to phenylalanine, the CDR3 is 12 amino acids long. The kept DNA is CDR3 alone, 36 bases in frame from the first base.